This T cell receptor beta chain was identified during a study of PD-1 blockade in classical Hodgkin lymphoma. Study findings and constraints: Lower baseline TCR diversity was reported for newly diagnosed patients than for healthy donors.

About this clone itself: Its specificity is not known.

Measured with immunoSEQ multiplex PCR; TCRdb has only the in-frame clones, and not every one. The sample consists of around 34,000 clones, roughly 90% of them appearing once. Every one of the patients relapsed after autologous stem cell transplantation (brentuximab vedotin exposure was variable). Starting with thawed PBMCs, CD4+ T cells were purified by magnetic negative selection. Germline values: CDR1 SGHTA, CDR2 FQGTGA. The CDR3 is 13 amino acids. Between the trimmed V and J ends, which lost 5 bases and 7 bases, there was a span of 12 bases. The chain recombines TRBV7-3 with TRBJ2-1; D possibly corresponds to TRBD2 (5 bases). The source of this sequence is a human donor with classical Hodgkin lymphoma. The sequences come from CD4+ T cells from blood, collected at baseline. CDR3 DNA sequence: TGTGCCAGCAGCCCCCGAAGCGGTAATGAGCAGTTCTTC. Residues: CASSPRSGNEQFF.